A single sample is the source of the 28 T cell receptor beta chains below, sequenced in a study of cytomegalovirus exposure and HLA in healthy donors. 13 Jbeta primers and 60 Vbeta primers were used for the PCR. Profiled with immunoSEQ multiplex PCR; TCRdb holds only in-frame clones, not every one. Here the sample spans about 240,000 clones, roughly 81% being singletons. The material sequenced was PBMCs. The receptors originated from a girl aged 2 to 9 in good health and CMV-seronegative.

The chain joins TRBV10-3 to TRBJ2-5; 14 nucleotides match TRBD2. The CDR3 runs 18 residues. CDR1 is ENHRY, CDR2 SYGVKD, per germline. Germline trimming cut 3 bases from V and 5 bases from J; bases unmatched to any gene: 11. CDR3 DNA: TGTGCCATCAGTGATTCTCTGACTAGCGGGGGGGCCGGGGAGACCCAGTACTTC. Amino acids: CAISDSLTSGGAGETQYF.

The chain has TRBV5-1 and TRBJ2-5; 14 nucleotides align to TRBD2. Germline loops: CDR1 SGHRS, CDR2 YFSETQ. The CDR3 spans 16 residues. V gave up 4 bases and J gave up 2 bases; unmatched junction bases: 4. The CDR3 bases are TGCGCCAGCAGCCTGCGGACTAGCGGGGGGCAAGAGACCCAGTACTTC. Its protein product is CASSLRTSGGQETQYF.

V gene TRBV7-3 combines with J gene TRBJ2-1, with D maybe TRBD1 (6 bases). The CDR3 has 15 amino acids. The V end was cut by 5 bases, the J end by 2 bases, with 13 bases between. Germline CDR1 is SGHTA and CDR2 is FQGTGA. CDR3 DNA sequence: TGTGCCAGCAGCCCTCTACGGACAGCCTACAATGAGCAGTTCTTC. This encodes CASSPLRTAYNEQFF.

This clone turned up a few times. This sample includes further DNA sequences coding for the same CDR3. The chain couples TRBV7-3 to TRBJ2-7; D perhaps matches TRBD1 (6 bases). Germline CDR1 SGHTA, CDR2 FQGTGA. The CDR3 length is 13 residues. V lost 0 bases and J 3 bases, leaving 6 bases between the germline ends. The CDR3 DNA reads TGTGCCAGCAGCTTAACAGGGGGCTACGAGCAGTACTTC. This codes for CASSLTGGYEQYF.

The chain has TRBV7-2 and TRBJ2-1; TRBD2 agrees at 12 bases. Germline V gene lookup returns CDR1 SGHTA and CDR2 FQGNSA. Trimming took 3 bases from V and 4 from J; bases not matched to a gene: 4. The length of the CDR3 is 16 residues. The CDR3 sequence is CASSFTGTSGYNEQFF. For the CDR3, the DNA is TGTGCCAGCAGCTTCACCGGGACTAGCGGGTACAATGAGCAGTTCTTC.

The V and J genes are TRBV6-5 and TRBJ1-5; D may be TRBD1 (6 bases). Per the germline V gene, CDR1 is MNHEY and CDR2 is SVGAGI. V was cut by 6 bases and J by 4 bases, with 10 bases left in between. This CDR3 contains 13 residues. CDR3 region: CASRYGQNQPQHF. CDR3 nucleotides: TGTGCCAGCAGATACGGACAGAATCAGCCCCAGCATTTT.

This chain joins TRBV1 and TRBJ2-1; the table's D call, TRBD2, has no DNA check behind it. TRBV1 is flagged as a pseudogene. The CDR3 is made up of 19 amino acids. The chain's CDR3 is CTSSHRLAGAESSYNEQFF. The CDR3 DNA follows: TGCACCAGCAGCCACCGACTAGCGGGGGCCGAGAGCTCCTACAATGAGCAGTTCTTC.

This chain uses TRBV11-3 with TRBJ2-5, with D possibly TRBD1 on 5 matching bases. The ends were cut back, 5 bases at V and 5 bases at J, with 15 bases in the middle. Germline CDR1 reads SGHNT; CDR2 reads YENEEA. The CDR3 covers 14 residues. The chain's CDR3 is CASSHREGAETQYF. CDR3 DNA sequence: TGTGCCAGCAGCCATAGAGAAGGGGCGGAGACCCAGTACTTC.

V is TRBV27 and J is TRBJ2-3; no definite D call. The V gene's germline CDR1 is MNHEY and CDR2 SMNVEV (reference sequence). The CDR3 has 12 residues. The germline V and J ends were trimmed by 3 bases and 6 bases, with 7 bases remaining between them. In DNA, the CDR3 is TGTGCCAGCAGTTTTCCCGGGGATACGCAGTATTTT. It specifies CASSFPGDTQYF.

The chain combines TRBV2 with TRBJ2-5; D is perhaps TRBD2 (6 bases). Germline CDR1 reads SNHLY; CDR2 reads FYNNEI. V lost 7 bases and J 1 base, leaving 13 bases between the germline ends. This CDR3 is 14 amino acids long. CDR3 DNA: TGTGCCAGCAAGTCGGACTACCGCCAAGAGACCCAGTACTTC. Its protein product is CASKSDYRQETQYF. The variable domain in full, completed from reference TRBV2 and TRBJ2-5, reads EPEVTQTPSHQVTQMGQEVILRCVPISNHLYFYWYRQILGQKVEFLVSFYNNEISEKSEIFDDQFSVERPDGSNFTLKIRSTKLEDSAMYFCASKSDYRQETQYFGPGTRLLVL.

The chain's CDR3 is CASSLSRGLAFTYEQYF. CDR3 DNA sequence: TGTGCCAGCAGCTTAAGTCGGGGACTAGCGTTTACCTACGAGCAGTACTTC. The chain is built from TRBV7-9 and TRBJ2-7; TRBD2 aligns across 10 bases. Germline CDR1 and CDR2: SEHNR and FQNEAQ (reference sequence). This CDR3 has 17 amino acids. Trimming cost V 2 bases and J 2 bases; bases outside gene matches: 9.

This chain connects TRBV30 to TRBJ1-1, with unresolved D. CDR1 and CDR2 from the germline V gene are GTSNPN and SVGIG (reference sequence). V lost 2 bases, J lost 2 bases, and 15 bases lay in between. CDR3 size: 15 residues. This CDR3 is CAWSPPDRVNTEAFF. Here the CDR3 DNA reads TGTGCCTGGAGTCCCCCCGACCGGGTTAACACTGAAGCTTTCTTT.

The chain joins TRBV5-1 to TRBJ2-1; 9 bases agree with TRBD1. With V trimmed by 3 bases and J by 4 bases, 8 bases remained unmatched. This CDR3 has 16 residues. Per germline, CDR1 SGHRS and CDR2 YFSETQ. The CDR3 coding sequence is TGCGCCAGCAGCTCCCGCGGACAGGGGAGATACAATGAGCAGTTCTTC. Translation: CASSSRGQGRYNEQFF. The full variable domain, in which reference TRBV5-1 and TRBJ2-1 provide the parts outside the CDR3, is KAGVTQTPRYLIKTRGQQVTLSCSPISGHRSVSWYQQTPGQGLQFLFEYFSETQRNKGNFPGRFSGRQFSNSRSEMNVSTLELGDSALYLCASSSRGQGRYNEQFFGPGTRLTVL.

The CDR3 nucleotides read TGTGCCATCAGTGCTACTAGCCCACATGCCCAGTACTTC. Residues: CAISATSPHAQYF. The chain employs TRBV10-3 and TRBJ2-5, with D possibly matching TRBD2 (6 bases). Germline V gene sequence: CDR1 ENHRY, CDR2 SYGVKD. CDR3 size: 13 residues. Trimming left V 4 bases short and J 9 bases short, with 15 bases between.

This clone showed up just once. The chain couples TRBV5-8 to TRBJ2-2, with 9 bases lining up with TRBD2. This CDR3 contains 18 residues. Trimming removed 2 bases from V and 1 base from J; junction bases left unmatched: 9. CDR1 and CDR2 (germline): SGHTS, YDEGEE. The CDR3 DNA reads TGTGCCAGCAGCTTCCCGGGGCTAGCGGGACTGAACACCGGGGAGCTGTTTTTT. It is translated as CASSFPGLAGLNTGELFF.

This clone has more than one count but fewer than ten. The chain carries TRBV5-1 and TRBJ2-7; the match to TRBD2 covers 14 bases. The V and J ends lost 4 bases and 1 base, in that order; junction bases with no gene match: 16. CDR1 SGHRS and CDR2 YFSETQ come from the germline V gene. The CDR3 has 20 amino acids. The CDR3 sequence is CASSQWGSGLAGGSSYEQYF. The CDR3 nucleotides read TGCGCCAGCAGCCAATGGGGCTCCGGACTAGCGGGAGGTAGTTCCTACGAGCAGTACTTC.

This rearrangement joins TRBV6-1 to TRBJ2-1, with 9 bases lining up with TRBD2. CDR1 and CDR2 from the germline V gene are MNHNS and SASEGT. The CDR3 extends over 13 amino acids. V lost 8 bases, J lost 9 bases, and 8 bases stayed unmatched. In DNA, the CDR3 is TGTGCCAGCGGCGGGGGGGCCGGCGGTGAGCAGTTCTTC. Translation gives CASGGGAGGEQFF.

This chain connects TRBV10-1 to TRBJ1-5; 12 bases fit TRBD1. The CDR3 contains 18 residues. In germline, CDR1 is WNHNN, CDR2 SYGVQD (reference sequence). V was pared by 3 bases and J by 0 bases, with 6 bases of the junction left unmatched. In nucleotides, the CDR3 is TGCGCCAGCAGTGACGTGGGACAGGGGGCTTATAGCAATCAGCCCCAGCATTTT. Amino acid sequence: CASSDVGQGAYSNQPQHF.

The DNA for the CDR3 is TGCGCCAGCAGCCAAGTAGGACTAGCCAAAAACATTCAGTACTTC. Its protein product is CASSQVGLAKNIQYF. V and J are TRBV4-1 and TRBJ2-4; D is perhaps TRBD2 (5 bases). CDR1 is MGHRA and CDR2 is YSYEKL in the germline V gene. V shed 1 base and J shed 0 bases, with 7 bases lying between them. There are 15 residues in the CDR3.

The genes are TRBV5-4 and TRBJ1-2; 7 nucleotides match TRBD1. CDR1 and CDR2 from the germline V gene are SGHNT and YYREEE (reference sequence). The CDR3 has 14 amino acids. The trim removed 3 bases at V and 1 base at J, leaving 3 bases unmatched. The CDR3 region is CASSSGQLNYGYTF. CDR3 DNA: TGTGCCAGCAGCTCGGGACAGCTTAACTATGGCTACACCTTC.

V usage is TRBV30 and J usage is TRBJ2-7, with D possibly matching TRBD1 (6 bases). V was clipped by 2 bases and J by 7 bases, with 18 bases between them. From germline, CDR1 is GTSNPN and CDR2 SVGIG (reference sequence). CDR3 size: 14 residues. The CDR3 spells CAWSPDATGWEQYF. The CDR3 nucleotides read TGTGCCTGGAGTCCCGACGCGACAGGCTGGGAGCAGTACTTC.

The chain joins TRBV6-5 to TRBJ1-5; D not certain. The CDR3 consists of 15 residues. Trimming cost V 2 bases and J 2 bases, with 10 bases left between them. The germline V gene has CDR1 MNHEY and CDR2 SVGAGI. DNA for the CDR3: TGTGCCAGCAGTTACGCGGGTAGTGGCAATCAGCCCCAGCATTTT. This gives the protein CASSYAGSGNQPQHF.

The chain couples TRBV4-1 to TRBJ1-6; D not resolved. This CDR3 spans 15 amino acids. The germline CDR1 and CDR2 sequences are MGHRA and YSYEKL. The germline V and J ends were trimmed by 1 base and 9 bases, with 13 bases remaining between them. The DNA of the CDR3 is TGCGCCAGCAGCCAAGTCGAGGGTGAGGGTTCACCCCTCCACTTT. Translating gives CASSQVEGEGSPLHF.

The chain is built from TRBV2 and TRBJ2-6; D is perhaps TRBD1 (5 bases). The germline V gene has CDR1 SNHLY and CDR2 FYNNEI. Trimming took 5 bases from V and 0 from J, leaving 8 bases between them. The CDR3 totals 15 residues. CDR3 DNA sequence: TGTGCCAGCAGTTTCAGGGTCTCTGGGGCCAACGTCCTGACTTTC. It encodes CASSFRVSGANVLTF.

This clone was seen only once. CDR3 in DNA: TGCGCCCCGATCGAGGGTGAGGATTCACCCCTCCACTTT. It yields the protein CAPIEGEDSPLHF. The J gene is TRBJ1-6, the V gene TRBV23-1; D gene ambiguous. Being an ORF, TRBV23-1 has a function that is uncertain. The CDR3 loop spans 13 amino acids. V was shortened by 11 bases and J by 8 bases, with 16 bases between the two germline ends.

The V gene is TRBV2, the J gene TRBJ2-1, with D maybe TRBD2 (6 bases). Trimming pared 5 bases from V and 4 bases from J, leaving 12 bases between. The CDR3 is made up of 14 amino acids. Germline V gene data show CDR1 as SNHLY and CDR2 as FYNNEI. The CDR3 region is CASSSRDSYNEQFF. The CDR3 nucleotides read TGTGCCAGCAGTTCCCGGGACTCTTACAATGAGCAGTTCTTC.

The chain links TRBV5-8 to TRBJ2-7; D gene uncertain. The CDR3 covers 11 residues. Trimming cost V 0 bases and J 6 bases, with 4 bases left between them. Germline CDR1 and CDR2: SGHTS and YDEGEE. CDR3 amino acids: CASSLVSEQYF. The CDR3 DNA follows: TGTGCCAGCAGCTTGGTCTCCGAGCAGTACTTC.

The CDR3 nucleotides are TGTGCCAGCAGCTTATCCCCCGGGCAAGAGACCCAGTACTTC. Its translation: CASSLSPGQETQYF. The gene calls are TRBV11-3 and TRBJ2-5; D gene unclear. V lost 2 bases and J 2 bases, leaving 9 bases between the germline ends. This CDR3 is 14 amino acids long. In germline, CDR1 is SGHNT, CDR2 YENEEA.